The present T cell receptor (beta chain) was sequenced within a study of T cell repertoires in cytomegalovirus infection. Across the whole study: Recently identified HLA-C-restricted CMV epitopes were among the peptides used. In public TCR beta signatures, there were indications of both CMV infection and matching HLA type.

The CDR3 is 21 residues long. Losses at the gene ends were 6 bases for V and 4 bases for J; bases not matched to a gene: 25. Per germline, CDR1 MNHNY and CDR2 SVGAGI (reference sequence). Study-wide findings and caveats: Dominating the ex vivo response were TCR beta clonotypes that were CMV-specific and HLA-C-restricted. Cumulative frequency (of public TCR beta family members) identified carriers of CMV plus the relevant HLA.

TCRdb processed the reads anew with MiXCR; each CDR3 protein has one entry. This sample carries approximately 770,000 distinct CDR3 sequences, around 29% of them seen once, and the ten largest clones take around 13%. Regarding this clonotype: The antigen remains unidentified.

The clonotype originates from a human donor in good health (CMV status not recorded). Some clones in this sample may be carry-over from other donors' samples. This rearrangement joins TRBV6-6 to TRBJ2-2, with TRBD2 matching 8 bases. This specimen consisted of cultured CD8+ T cells from PBMCs, obtained from culture after CMV antigen stimulation. The CDR3: CASSRGPFYSGDSAGTGELFF. CDR3 nucleotide sequence: TGTGCCAGCAGCCGCGGGCCTTTCTATAGCGGGGACTCGGCAGGCACCGGGGAGCTGTTTTTT.